Listed here are 11 T cell receptor beta chains from one sample, sequenced in a study of T cell responses to AZD1222 COVID-19 vaccine (dated by TCRdb to 2020 to 2022). The receptor library was made with the immunoSEQ multiplex PCR assay. TCRdb re-hosts the immuneACCESS table, in-frame sequences only. Its copies lack some clones; in the studies checked, an unresolved V gene accounts for under half of them, and the cause for the rest is not known. The sample table contains some 120,000 clones; only one count was recorded for 88% of them. Approximately 8% of the sample lies in the top ten. The time point label corresponds to: baseline before first vaccination. The source material was peripheral blood, sampled on day 0 of AZD1222 vaccination. Receptors originate from an adult in good health.

This clone was detected only once. The rearrangement joins TRBV11-2 to TRBJ1-1; D uncertain. Germline CDR1 and CDR2: SGHAT and FQNNGV. Trimming took 3 bases from V and 6 from J, leaving 11 bases between them. The CDR3 is 13 amino acids. The CDR3 reads CASSLGFRPEAFF. The CDR3 region has the DNA TGTGCCAGCAGCTTGGGGTTTCGGCCTGAAGCTTTCTTT.

The chain recombines TRBV10-2 with TRBJ1-1, with D perhaps TRBD1 (6 bases). V lost 4 bases and J lost 0, with 21 bases in between. Germline V CDR1 and CDR2: WSHSY, SAAADI. The CDR3 contains 18 residues. This CDR3 reads CASSGRWRGGGMNTEAFF. The CDR3 DNA reads TGCGCCAGCAGTGGAAGGTGGAGAGGGGGTGGTATGAACACTGAAGCTTTCTTT.

In nucleotides, the CDR3 is TGCGCCAGTTCTCAGGGGGGAGGGACAGTGGGAGGCACAGATACGCAGTATTTT. It specifies CASSQGGGTVGGTDTQYF. The chain carries TRBV23-1 and TRBJ2-3; D tentatively reads TRBD1 or TRBD2 (7 bases each). TRBV23-1 is treated as an ORF (open reading frame) with a function not yet certain. The CDR3 has 18 amino acids. Trimming left V 9 bases short and J 1 base short, with 26 bases between.

The genes are TRBV29-1 and TRBJ2-4; 8 bases fit TRBD1. Germline V lookup: CDR1 SQVTM, CDR2 ANQGSEA. J lost 9 bases, V lost 4 bases, and 11 bases had no gene match. This CDR3 is 14 amino acids long. The CDR3 loop reads CSVATGDGSGIQYF. The DNA of the CDR3 is TGCAGCGTTGCGACAGGGGACGGTAGCGGCATTCAGTACTTC.

The chain joins TRBV6-5 to TRBJ1-6; a possible D gene is TRBD1 (6 bases). Germline V lookup: CDR1 MNHEY, CDR2 SVGAGI. The CDR3 runs 14 residues. V was pared by 5 bases and J by 7 bases, with 12 bases between. CDR3 region: CASSHRVANSPLHF. The CDR3 coding sequence is TGTGCCAGCAGTCACAGGGTTGCCAATTCACCCCTCCACTTT.

This clone was observed once. This chain's CDR3 is CASSSRDRGPTGELFF. In DNA, the CDR3 is TGTGCCAGCAGCTCCCGGGACAGGGGGCCCACCGGGGAGCTGTTTTTT. This chain joins TRBV5-4 and TRBJ2-2, with 12 nucleotides matching TRBD1. The ends lost 3 bases at V and 4 bases at J; junction bases unmatched: 4. CDR1 is SGHNT, CDR2 YYREEE, per germline (reference sequence). CDR3 length: 16 residues. The whole variable domain, remainder taken from reference TRBV5-4 and TRBJ2-2, is ETGVTQSPTHLIKTRGQQVTLRCSSQSGHNTVSWYQQALGQGPQFIFQYYREEENGRGNFPPRFSGLQFPNYSSELNVNALELDDSALYLCASSSRDRGPTGELFFGEGSRLTVL.

The rearrangement uses TRBV5-1 and TRBJ2-5; no definite D call. There are 13 residues in the CDR3. Trimming shortened V by 0 bases and J by 2 bases, and 5 bases separated the two germline ends. In germline, CDR1 is SGHRS, CDR2 YFSETQ. The CDR3 DNA follows: TGCGCCAGCAGCTTGGACAGACAAGAGACCCAGTACTTC. It codes for CASSLDRQETQYF.

The rearrangement joins TRBV19 to TRBJ2-7; 8 nucleotides align to TRBD1. Per the germline V gene, CDR1 is LNHDA and CDR2 is SQIVND (reference sequence). V lost 4 bases to trimming and J lost 2 bases; unmatched junction nucleotides: 4. The CDR3 spans 14 residues. The CDR3 region has the DNA TGTGCCAGTAGTAGGGGACAGGCCCCCTACGAGCAGTACTTC. It is translated as CASSRGQAPYEQYF.

The rearrangement links TRBV5-1 to TRBJ2-3; no definite D call. V was shortened by 0 bases and J by 5 bases, with 19 bases between the two germline ends. This CDR3 contains 17 residues. Looked up from germline, CDR1 is SGHRS and CDR2 is YFSETQ. CDR3 amino acids: CASSLAEGLAPGDTQYF. The CDR3 nucleotides are TGCGCCAGCAGCTTGGCCGAAGGGTTGGCCCCTGGAGATACGCAGTATTTT.

The chain is built from TRBV18 and TRBJ1-3; 9 bases line up with TRBD1. With 3 bases clipped from V and 1 base from J, the junction kept 7 bases outside the gene matches. Germline V CDR1 and CDR2: KGHSH, LQKENI. This CDR3 is 17 amino acids long. Here the CDR3 DNA reads TGTGCCAGCTCACCTTTCCTTGGGACAGGGTCTGGAAACACCATATATTTT. It encodes CASSPFLGTGSGNTIYF.

The CDR3 sequence: CASSHRDFNSGNTIYF. The CDR3 DNA sequence: TGTGCCAGCAGCCACCGGGACTTTAACTCTGGAAACACCATATATTTT. The chain carries TRBV7-8 and TRBJ1-3, with a tentative D call TRBD1 (5 bases). Germline assignment: CDR1 SGHVS and CDR2 FQNEAQ. With 5 bases removed from V and 0 bases from J, the gap between germline ends came to 14 bases. This CDR3 has 16 residues.